This paragraph reports one TCR beta chain. Researchers ran the PCR with 60 Vbeta and 13 Jbeta primers. Assay: immunoSEQ multiplex PCR; the TCRdb copy retains only in-frame clones and omits some. The sample holds about 120,000 clones; 70% to 85% are singletons and the top ten take more than 2.5%. The sample is drawn from a study of cytomegalovirus exposure and HLA in healthy donors. Everyone who donated was a healthy bone marrow donor. V was pared by 3 bases and J by 6 bases, with 10 bases of the junction left unmatched. Germline V gene lookup returns CDR1 SGDLS and CDR2 YYNGEE. The CDR3 contains 16 residues.

V usage is TRBV9 and J usage is TRBJ1-4; 8 nucleotides match TRBD1. This TCR was recovered from a woman aged 50 to 60 in good health and CMV-seronegative. The material sequenced was PBMCs. CDR3 region: CASSATFGTGHEKLFF. The CDR3 DNA reads as TGTGCCAGCAGCGCCACTTTCGGGACAGGACATGAAAAACTGTTTTTT.